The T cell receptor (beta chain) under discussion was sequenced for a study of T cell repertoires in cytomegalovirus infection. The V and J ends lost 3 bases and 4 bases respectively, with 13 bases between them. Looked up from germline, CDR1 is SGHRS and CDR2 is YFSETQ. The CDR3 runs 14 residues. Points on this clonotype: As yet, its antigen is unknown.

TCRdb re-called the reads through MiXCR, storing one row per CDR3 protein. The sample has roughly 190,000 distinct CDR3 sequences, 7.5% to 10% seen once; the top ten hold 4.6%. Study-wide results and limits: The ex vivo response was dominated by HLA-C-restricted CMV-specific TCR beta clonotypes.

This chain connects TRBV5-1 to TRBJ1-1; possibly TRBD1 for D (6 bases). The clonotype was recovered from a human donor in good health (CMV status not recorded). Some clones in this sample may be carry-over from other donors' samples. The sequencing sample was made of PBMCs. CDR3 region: CASSYNRVGTEAFF. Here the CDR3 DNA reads TGCGCCAGCAGCTACAACAGGGTGGGCACTGAAGCTTTCTTT.